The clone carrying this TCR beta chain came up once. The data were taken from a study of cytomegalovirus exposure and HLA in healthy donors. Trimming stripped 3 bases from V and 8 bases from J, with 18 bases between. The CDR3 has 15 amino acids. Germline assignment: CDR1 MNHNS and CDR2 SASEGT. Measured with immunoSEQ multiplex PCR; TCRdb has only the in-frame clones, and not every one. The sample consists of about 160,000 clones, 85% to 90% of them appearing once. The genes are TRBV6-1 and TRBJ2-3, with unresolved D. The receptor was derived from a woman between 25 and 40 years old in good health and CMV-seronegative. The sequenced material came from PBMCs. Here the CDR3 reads CASSDRADGFGTQYF. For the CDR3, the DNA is TGTGCCAGCAGTGATAGGGCAGACGGGTTCGGTACGCAGTATTTT.